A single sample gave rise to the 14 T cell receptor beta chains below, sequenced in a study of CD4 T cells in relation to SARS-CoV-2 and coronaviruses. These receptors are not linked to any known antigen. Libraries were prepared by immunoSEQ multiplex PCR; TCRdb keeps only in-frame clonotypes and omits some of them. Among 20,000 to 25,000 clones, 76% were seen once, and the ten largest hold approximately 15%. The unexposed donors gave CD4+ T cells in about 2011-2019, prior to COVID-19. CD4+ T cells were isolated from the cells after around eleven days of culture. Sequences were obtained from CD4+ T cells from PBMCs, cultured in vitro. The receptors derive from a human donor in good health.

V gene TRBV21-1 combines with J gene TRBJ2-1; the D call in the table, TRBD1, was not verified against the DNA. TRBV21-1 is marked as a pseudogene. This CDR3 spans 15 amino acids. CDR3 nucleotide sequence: TGTGCCAGCAGCAATAATTCAGGGGGCTACAATGAGCAGTTCTTC. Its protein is CASSNNSGGYNEQFF.

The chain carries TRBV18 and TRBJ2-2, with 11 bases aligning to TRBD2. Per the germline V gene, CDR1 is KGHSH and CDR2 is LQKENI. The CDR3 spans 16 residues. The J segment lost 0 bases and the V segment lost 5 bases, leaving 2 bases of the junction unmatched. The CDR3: CASSSTSGANTGELFF. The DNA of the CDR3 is TGTGCCAGCTCATCGACTAGCGGGGCGAACACCGGGGAGCTGTTTTTT.

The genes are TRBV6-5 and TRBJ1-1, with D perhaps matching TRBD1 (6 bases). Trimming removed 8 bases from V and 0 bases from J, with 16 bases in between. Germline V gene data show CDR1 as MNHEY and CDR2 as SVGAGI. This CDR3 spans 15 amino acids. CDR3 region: CASGTGMGMNTEAFF. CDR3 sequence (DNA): TGTGCCAGCGGAACAGGGATGGGGATGAACACTGAAGCTTTCTTT.

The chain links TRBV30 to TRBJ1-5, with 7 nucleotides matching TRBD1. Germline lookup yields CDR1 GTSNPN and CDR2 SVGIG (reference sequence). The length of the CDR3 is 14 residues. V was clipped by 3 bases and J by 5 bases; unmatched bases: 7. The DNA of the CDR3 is TGTGCCTGGAGCCTTAGACAGGGTGATCAGCCCCAGCATTTT. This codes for CAWSLRQGDQPQHF.

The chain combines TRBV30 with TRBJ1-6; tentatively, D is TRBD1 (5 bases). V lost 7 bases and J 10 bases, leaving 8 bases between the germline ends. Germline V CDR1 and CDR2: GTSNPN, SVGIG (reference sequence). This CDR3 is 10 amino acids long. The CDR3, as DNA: TGTGCCTCGGGGGGATCACCCCTCCACTTT. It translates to CASGGSPLHF.

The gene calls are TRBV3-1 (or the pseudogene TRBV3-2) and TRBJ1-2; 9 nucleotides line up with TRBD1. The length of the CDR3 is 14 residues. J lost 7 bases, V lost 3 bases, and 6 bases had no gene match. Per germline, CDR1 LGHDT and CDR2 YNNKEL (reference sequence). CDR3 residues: CASSQGTGRFGYTF. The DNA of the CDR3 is TGTGCCAGCAGCCAGGGGACAGGGAGGTTTGGCTACACCTTC.

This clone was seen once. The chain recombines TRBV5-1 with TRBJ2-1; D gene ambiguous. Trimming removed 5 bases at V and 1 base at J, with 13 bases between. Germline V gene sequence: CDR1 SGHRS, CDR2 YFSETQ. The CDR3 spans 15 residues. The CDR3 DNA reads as TGCGCCAGCAGAGACGGCTGGCAGTCCTACAATGAGCAGTTCTTC. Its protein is CASRDGWQSYNEQFF.

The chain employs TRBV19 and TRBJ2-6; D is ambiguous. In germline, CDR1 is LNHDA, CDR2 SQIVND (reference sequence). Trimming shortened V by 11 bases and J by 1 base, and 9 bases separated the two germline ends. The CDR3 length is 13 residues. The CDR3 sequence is CAASRSGANVLTF. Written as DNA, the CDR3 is TGTGCCGCTAGTAGGTCTGGGGCCAACGTCCTGACTTTC.

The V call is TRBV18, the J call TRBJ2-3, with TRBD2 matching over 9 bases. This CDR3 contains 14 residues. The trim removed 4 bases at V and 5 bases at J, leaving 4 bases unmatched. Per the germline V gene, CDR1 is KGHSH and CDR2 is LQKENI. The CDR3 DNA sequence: TGTGCCAGCTCACTAGCGGGAGTTATAGATACGCAGTATTTT. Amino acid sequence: CASSLAGVIDTQYF.

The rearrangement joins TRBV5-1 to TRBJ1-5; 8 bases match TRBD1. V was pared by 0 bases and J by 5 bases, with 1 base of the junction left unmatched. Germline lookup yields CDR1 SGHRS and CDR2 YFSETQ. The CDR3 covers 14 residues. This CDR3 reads CASSLVTGDQPQHF. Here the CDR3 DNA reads TGCGCCAGCAGCTTGGTGACAGGGGATCAGCCCCAGCATTTT.

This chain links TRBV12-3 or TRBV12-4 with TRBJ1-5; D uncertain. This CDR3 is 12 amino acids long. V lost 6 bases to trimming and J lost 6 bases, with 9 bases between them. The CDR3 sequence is CASSQPSQPQHF. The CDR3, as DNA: TGTGCCAGCAGCCAACCATCTCAGCCCCAGCATTTT.

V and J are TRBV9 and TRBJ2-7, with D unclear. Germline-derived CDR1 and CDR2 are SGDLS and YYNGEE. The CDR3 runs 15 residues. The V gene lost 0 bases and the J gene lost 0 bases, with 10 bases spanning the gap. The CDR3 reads CASSVDIGRSYEQYF. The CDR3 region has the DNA TGTGCCAGCAGCGTAGATATAGGACGCTCCTACGAGCAGTACTTC.

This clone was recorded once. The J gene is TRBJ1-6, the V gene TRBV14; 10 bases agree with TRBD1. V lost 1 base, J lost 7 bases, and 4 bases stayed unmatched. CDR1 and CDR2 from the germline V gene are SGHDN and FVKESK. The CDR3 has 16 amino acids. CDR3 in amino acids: CASSQVRTGGNSPLHF. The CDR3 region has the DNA TGTGCCAGCAGCCAAGTAAGGACAGGGGGAAATTCACCCCTCCACTTT. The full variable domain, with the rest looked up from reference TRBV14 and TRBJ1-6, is EAGVTQFPSHSVIEKGQTVTLRCDPISGHDNLYWYRRVMGKEIKFLLHFVKESKQDESGMPNNRFLAERTGGTYSTLKVQPAELEDSGVYFCASSQVRTGGNSPLHFGNGTRLTVT.

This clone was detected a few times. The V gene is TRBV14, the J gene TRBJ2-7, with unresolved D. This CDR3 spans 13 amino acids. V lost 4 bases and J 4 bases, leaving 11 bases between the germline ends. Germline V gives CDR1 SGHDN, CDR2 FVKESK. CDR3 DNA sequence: TGTGCCAGCAGCCCGCAACTTTATTACGAGCAGTACTTC. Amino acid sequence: CASSPQLYYEQYF.